This T cell receptor (beta chain) appears in the sequencing data of a study of OX40 agonist ivuxolimab in advanced cancers. Germline assignment: CDR1 LGHNA and CDR2 YNFKEQ. The CDR3 length is 15 residues. Trimming stripped 1 base from V and 4 bases from J, with 8 bases between. Prior autoimmune disease or systemic immunosuppression barred patients. The repertoire was sequenced with immunoSEQ multiplex PCR; TCRdb's copy has only in-frame clones and lacks some. The sample yields over 55,000 clones, about 89% seen once. This chain joins TRBV4-2 and TRBJ2-6, with D perhaps assigned TRBD1 or TRBD2 (5 bases each). Sequences were derived from CD4+ or CD8+ T cells sorted from blood, sampled in a trial of the OX40 agonist ivuxolimab. This receptor was taken from an adult with an advanced solid tumor such as melanoma, head and neck, liver or kidney cancer. This chain's CDR3 is CASSQGGTGANVLTF. CDR3 DNA: TGTGCCAGCAGCCAAGGAGGGACCGGGGCCAACGTCCTGACTTTC.